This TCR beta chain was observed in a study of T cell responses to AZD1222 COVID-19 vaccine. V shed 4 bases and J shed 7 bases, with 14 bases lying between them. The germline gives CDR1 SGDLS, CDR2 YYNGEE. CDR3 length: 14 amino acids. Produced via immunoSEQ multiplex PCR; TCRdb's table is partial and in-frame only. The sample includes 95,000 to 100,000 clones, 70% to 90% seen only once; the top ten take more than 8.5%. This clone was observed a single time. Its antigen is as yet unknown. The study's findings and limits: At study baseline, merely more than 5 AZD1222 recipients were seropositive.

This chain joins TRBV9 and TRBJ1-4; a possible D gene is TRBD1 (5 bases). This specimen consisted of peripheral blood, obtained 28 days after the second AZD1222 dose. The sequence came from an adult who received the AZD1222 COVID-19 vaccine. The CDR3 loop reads CASSPTQGGEKLFF. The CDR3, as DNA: TGTGCCAGCAGCCCTACCCAGGGAGGTGAAAAACTGTTTTTT.